This is a list of T cell receptor beta chains from one sample in a study of blood T cell repertoires in COVID-19. Method: immunoSEQ multiplex PCR; TCRdb's copy keeps in-frame clones and lacks some. The sample lists some 66,000 clones, approximately 79% seen once, with approximately 6.6% in the top ten. Sequenced: peripheral blood. These receptors all come from a man in his sixties with acute or convalescent COVID-19. Both conserved end residues are part of each CDR3. A D gene is named only where the DNA matches it firmly. Some rows mark clone size as missing; the rest say once, few, many or name a class of expanded clone.

clone size: .; J gene: TRBJ2-1; D gene: TRBD2; CDR3 length: 16; V gene: TRBV5-1; CDR3 DNA: TGCGCCAGCAGCCTCGTAGCGGGGGGCACCTACAATGAGCAGTTCTTC; CDR3 protein: CASSLVAGGTYNEQFF
clone size: .; J gene: TRBJ1-2; D gene: TRBD1; CDR3 length: 16; V gene: TRBV27; CDR3 DNA: TGTGCCAGCAGTACCGGGACAGGCCGATCTGTCTATGGCTACACCTTC; CDR3 protein: CASSTGTGRSVYGYTF
clone size: few; J gene: TRBJ2-1; D gene: .; CDR3 length: 15; V gene: TRBV7-2; CDR3 DNA: TGTGCCAGCAGCTTAAAAGGGGGTTCCTACAATGAGCAGTTCTTC; CDR3 protein: CASSLKGGSYNEQFF
clone size: .; J gene: TRBJ1-3; D gene: .; CDR3 length: 13; V gene: TRBV29-1; CDR3 DNA: TGCAGCGTTTCGTTTGAGTCTGGAAACACCATATATTTT; CDR3 protein: CSVSFESGNTIYF
clone size: .; J gene: TRBJ2-3; D gene: TRBD2; CDR3 length: 15; V gene: TRBV5-6; CDR3 DNA: TGTGCCAGCAGCTGGGGGACTAGCGGGGTATATACGCAGTATTTT; CDR3 protein: CASSWGTSGVYTQYF
clone size: once; J gene: TRBJ2-7; D gene: TRBD1; CDR3 length: 15; V gene: TRBV18; CDR3 DNA: TGTGCCAGCTCACCCCAAGGACAGGGCGCCTACGAGCAGTACTTC; CDR3 protein: CASSPQGQGAYEQYF
clone size: .; J gene: TRBJ1-3; D gene: .; CDR3 length: 15; V gene: TRBV3-1/TRBV3-2; CDR3 DNA: TGTGCCAGTTCAACTGTGGGACACTCTGGAAACACCATATATTTT; CDR3 protein: CASSTVGHSGNTIYF
clone size: .; J gene: TRBJ1-1; D gene: .; CDR3 length: 13; V gene: TRBV12-3/TRBV12-4; CDR3 DNA: TGTGCCAGCAGTTTGAGGGTGGGAACTGAAGCTTTCTTT; CDR3 protein: CASSLRVGTEAFF
clone size: .; J gene: TRBJ1-4; D gene: .; CDR3 length: 13; V gene: TRBV10-3; CDR3 DNA: TGTGCCTCCAGGGGAGGGTCAAATGAAAAACTGTTTTTT; CDR3 protein: CASRGGSNEKLFF
clone size: .; J gene: TRBJ1-2; D gene: .; CDR3 length: 15; V gene: TRBV11-3; CDR3 DNA: TGTGCCAGCAGCTTAGGAGTGGCAGGGTCCGATGGCTACACCTTC; CDR3 protein: CASSLGVAGSDGYTF
clone size: .; J gene: TRBJ2-1; D gene: TRBD2; CDR3 length: 16; V gene: TRBV7-2; CDR3 DNA: TGTGCCAGCAGCTTAGTTGTAGCGGGGGGTCGAAATGAGCAGTTCTTC; CDR3 protein: CASSLVVAGGRNEQFF
clone size: .; J gene: TRBJ2-3; D gene: .; CDR3 length: 16; V gene: TRBV10-3; CDR3 DNA: TGTGCCATCAGCCTGCGGCAGCTAACCGGCACAGATACGCAGTATTTT; CDR3 protein: CAISLRQLTGTDTQYF
clone size: .; J gene: TRBJ2-2; D gene: TRBD2; CDR3 length: 14; V gene: TRBV9; CDR3 DNA: TGTGCCAGCAGCTCCCGACTAGCGGGGGGGGAGCTGTTTTTT; CDR3 protein: CASSSRLAGGELFF
clone size: .; J gene: TRBJ1-1; D gene: TRBD1; CDR3 length: 16; V gene: TRBV7-9; CDR3 DNA: TGTGCCAGCAGCGAGGGACAGGGCTTTTTGAACACTGAAGCTTTCTTT; CDR3 protein: CASSEGQGFLNTEAFF
clone size: .; J gene: TRBJ1-6; D gene: TRBD1; CDR3 length: 15; V gene: TRBV7-9; CDR3 DNA: TGTGCCAGCAGCCGACAGGGAGCGGGTAATTCACCCCTCCACTTT; CDR3 protein: CASSRQGAGNSPLHF
clone size: .; J gene: TRBJ1-5; D gene: .; CDR3 length: 14; V gene: TRBV18; CDR3 DNA: TGTGCCAGCTCACAGGTTCGAGGTGGACAGCCCCAGCATTTT; CDR3 protein: CASSQVRGGQPQHF
clone size: .; J gene: TRBJ1-2; D gene: TRBD1; CDR3 length: 14; V gene: TRBV19; CDR3 DNA: TGTGCCAGTAGTTCCCTCGGACAGGGGGCTGGCTACACCTTC; CDR3 protein: CASSSLGQGAGYTF
clone size: .; J gene: TRBJ1-2; D gene: .; CDR3 length: 13; V gene: TRBV5-1; CDR3 DNA: TGCGCCAGCAGGTTCACAGCTAACTATGGCTACACCTTC; CDR3 protein: CASRFTANYGYTF
clone size: .; J gene: TRBJ1-1; D gene: .; CDR3 length: 12; V gene: TRBV11-2; CDR3 DNA: TGTGCCAGCAGCTTCTCGAACACTGAAGCTTTCTTT; CDR3 protein: CASSFSNTEAFF
clone size: few; J gene: TRBJ1-2; D gene: .; CDR3 length: 11; V gene: TRBV19; CDR3 DNA: TGTGCCAGTTCGGTCCTCGCTGGCTACACCTTC; CDR3 protein: CASSVLAGYTF
clone size: .; J gene: TRBJ1-2; D gene: .; CDR3 length: 13; V gene: TRBV29-1; CDR3 DNA: TGCAGCGTATACAGGCGTCAAAGCGATGGCTACACCTTC; CDR3 protein: CSVYRRQSDGYTF
clone size: .; J gene: TRBJ1-1; D gene: .; CDR3 length: 13; V gene: TRBV4-3; CDR3 DNA: TGCGCCAGCAGTATCAGGGGGAACACTGAAGCTTTCTTT; CDR3 protein: CASSIRGNTEAFF
clone size: .; J gene: TRBJ1-5; D gene: .; CDR3 length: 16; V gene: TRBV19; CDR3 DNA: TGTGCCAGTAGTTCTACAGGGTCCTGGAGCAATCAGCCCCAGCATTTT; CDR3 protein: CASSSTGSWSNQPQHF
clone size: few; J gene: TRBJ1-1; D gene: .; CDR3 length: 17; V gene: TRBV18; CDR3 DNA: TGTGCCAGCTCACCATCGACAACCGCTGTCACGGACACTGAAGCTTTCTTT; CDR3 protein: CASSPSTTAVTDTEAFF
clone size: .; J gene: TRBJ1-4; D gene: TRBD1; CDR3 length: 15; V gene: TRBV7-2; CDR3 DNA: TGTGCCAGCAGCCGCGGAGGGGGCGGTAATGAAAAACTGTTTTTT; CDR3 protein: CASSRGGGGNEKLFF
clone size: few; J gene: TRBJ2-3; D gene: .; CDR3 length: 12; V gene: TRBV12-3/TRBV12-4; CDR3 DNA: TGTGCCAGCAGTTTCTCTAGGGATACGCAGTATTTT; CDR3 protein: CASSFSRDTQYF
clone size: .; J gene: TRBJ2-5; D gene: TRBD2; CDR3 length: 15; V gene: TRBV7-8; CDR3 DNA: TGTGCCAGCAGCCATATATCGGGGGGGGCTGAGACCCAGTACTTC; CDR3 protein: CASSHISGGAETQYF
clone size: .; J gene: TRBJ1-6; D gene: TRBD1; CDR3 length: 14; V gene: TRBV18; CDR3 DNA: TGTGCCAGCTCACCGGACAGGGGCTCGGCACCCCTCCACTTT; CDR3 protein: CASSPDRGSAPLHF
clone size: .; J gene: TRBJ1-5; D gene: .; CDR3 length: 15; V gene: TRBV7-2; CDR3 DNA: TGTGCCAGCAGCTTAGACAGTTCTTCCAATCAGCCCCAGCATTTT; CDR3 protein: CASSLDSSSNQPQHF
clone size: .; J gene: TRBJ1-4; D gene: TRBD1; CDR3 length: 15; V gene: TRBV3-1/TRBV3-2; CDR3 DNA: TGTGCCAGCAGCCGGGACAGGGGTACTAATGAAAAACTGTTTTTT; CDR3 protein: CASSRDRGTNEKLFF
clone size: .; J gene: TRBJ1-5; D gene: .; CDR3 length: 16; V gene: TRBV21-1; CDR3 DNA: TGTGCCAGCAGCCTCGTCGGAGGGGAGAGCAATCAGCCCCAGCATTTT; CDR3 protein: CASSLVGGESNQPQHF
clone size: .; J gene: TRBJ2-3; D gene: .; CDR3 length: 16; V gene: TRBV3-1/TRBV3-2; CDR3 DNA: TGTGCCAGCAGCCAGGAGAGGCCAAGCCGCACAGATACGCAGTATTTT; CDR3 protein: CASSQERPSRTDTQYF
clone size: .; J gene: TRBJ2-1; D gene: TRBD2; CDR3 length: 15; V gene: TRBV5-1; CDR3 DNA: TGCGCCAGCAGCCTGACCGGGACTAGCGGCAATGAGCAGTTCTTC; CDR3 protein: CASSLTGTSGNEQFF
clone size: .; J gene: TRBJ1-1; D gene: TRBD1; CDR3 length: 14; V gene: TRBV7-6; CDR3 DNA: TGTGCCAGCAGCTCGGGGACAGGGGACACTGAAGCTTTCTTT; CDR3 protein: CASSSGTGDTEAFF
clone size: .; J gene: TRBJ2-7; D gene: .; CDR3 length: 15; V gene: TRBV19; CDR3 DNA: TGTGCCAGCAAACCCGGACTGTCTAGCTCCTACGAGCAGTACTTC; CDR3 protein: CASKPGLSSSYEQYF
clone size: .; J gene: TRBJ2-2; D gene: .; CDR3 length: 13; V gene: TRBV27; CDR3 DNA: TGTGCCAGCAGTCGTTATGACACCGGGGAGCTGTTTTTT; CDR3 protein: CASSRYDTGELFF
clone size: few; J gene: TRBJ1-2; D gene: .; CDR3 length: 13; V gene: TRBV5-1; CDR3 DNA: TGCGCCAGCAGCTTGGGACAGTTCTATGGCTACACCTTC; CDR3 protein: CASSLGQFYGYTF
clone size: .; J gene: TRBJ2-7; D gene: .; CDR3 length: 18; V gene: TRBV5-1; CDR3 DNA: TGCGCCAGCAGCTTGGGGTGGTTAGCGGGACAGGGCACCTACGAGCAGTACTTC; CDR3 protein: CASSLGWLAGQGTYEQYF
clone size: .; J gene: TRBJ1-6; D gene: .; CDR3 length: 15; V gene: TRBV11-2; CDR3 DNA: TGTGCCAGCAGCTTAGATCTAGTGCCCCGGTCACCCCTCCACTTT; CDR3 protein: CASSLDLVPRSPLHF
clone size: .; J gene: TRBJ1-1; D gene: .; CDR3 length: 15; V gene: TRBV12-5; CDR3 DNA: TGTGCTAGTGAGAGGGGGAGAGGGGTAGCGACTGAAGCTTTCTTT; CDR3 protein: CASERGRGVATEAFF
clone size: .; J gene: TRBJ1-3; D gene: .; CDR3 length: 12; V gene: TRBV19; CDR3 DNA: TGTGCCAGTAGGAGAACTGGAAACACCATATATTTT; CDR3 protein: CASRRTGNTIYF
clone size: .; J gene: TRBJ2-1; D gene: .; CDR3 length: 14; V gene: TRBV5-1; CDR3 DNA: TGCGCCAGCAGCTTGGGACAGCCTAGGAATGAGCAGTTCTTC; CDR3 protein: CASSLGQPRNEQFF
clone size: once; J gene: TRBJ2-1; D gene: TRBD1; CDR3 length: 13; V gene: TRBV30; CDR3 DNA: TGTGCCTGGAGTGTACTGGGACAGGGCGAGCAGTTCTTC; CDR3 protein: CAWSVLGQGEQFF
clone size: .; J gene: TRBJ2-5; D gene: TRBD2; CDR3 length: 18; V gene: TRBV15; CDR3 DNA: TGTGCCACCAGCAGAGAAGGGGTGCGGGGGGAACTACAAGAGACCCAGTACTTC; CDR3 protein: CATSREGVRGELQETQYF
clone size: .; J gene: TRBJ1-1; D gene: .; CDR3 length: 16; V gene: TRBV6-4; CDR3 DNA: TGTGCCAGCAGTGACTCGAATAAAGCTATGAACACTGAAGCTTTCTTT; CDR3 protein: CASSDSNKAMNTEAFF
clone size: .; J gene: TRBJ1-2; D gene: .; CDR3 length: 16; V gene: TRBV19; CDR3 DNA: TGTGCCAGTAGTATAGGAGGGTCCCTCACTCGCTATGGCTACACCTTC; CDR3 protein: CASSIGGSLTRYGYTF
clone size: .; J gene: TRBJ2-7; D gene: .; CDR3 length: 14; V gene: TRBV20-1; CDR3 DNA: TGCAGTGCTAGTGAACAGGGATGGAGCTACGAGCAGTACTTC; CDR3 protein: CSASEQGWSYEQYF
clone size: many; J gene: TRBJ1-5; D gene: TRBD1; CDR3 length: 15; V gene: TRBV28; CDR3 DNA: TGTGCCAGCAGTGCCTTACAGGGGAACCATCAGCCCCAGCATTTT; CDR3 protein: CASSALQGNHQPQHF
clone size: once; J gene: TRBJ2-5; D gene: TRBD1; CDR3 length: 21; V gene: TRBV5-1; CDR3 DNA: TGCGCCAGCAGCCCACCCTCCCGGCAGGGGGCGTTTATAGGTCAACTCGAGACCCAGTACTTC; CDR3 protein: CASSPPSRQGAFIGQLETQYF
clone size: .; J gene: TRBJ2-7; D gene: .; CDR3 length: 15; V gene: TRBV3-1/TRBV3-2; CDR3 DNA: TGTGCCAGCAGCCAAGATGTGAGTGAGAGCTACGAGCAGTACTTC; CDR3 protein: CASSQDVSESYEQYF
clone size: .; J gene: TRBJ2-1; D gene: TRBD2; CDR3 length: 16; V gene: TRBV6-6; CDR3 DNA: TGTGCCAGCAGTTACTCGGGCGGGGGGGCCGTGGATGAGCAGTTCTTC; CDR3 protein: CASSYSGGGAVDEQFF
clone size: .; J gene: TRBJ1-2; D gene: .; CDR3 length: 13; V gene: TRBV10-3; CDR3 DNA: TGTGCCATCGCGAGCTCAGGGGACGGTGGCTACACCTTC; CDR3 protein: CAIASSGDGGYTF
clone size: .; J gene: TRBJ1-1; D gene: .; CDR3 length: 14; V gene: TRBV6-5; CDR3 DNA: TGTGCCAGCAGTTATCTGCGGGGAGGGACTGAAGCTTTCTTT; CDR3 protein: CASSYLRGGTEAFF
clone size: .; J gene: TRBJ2-7; D gene: TRBD1; CDR3 length: 16; V gene: TRBV6-1; CDR3 DNA: TGTGCCAGCAGTGAAGCATGGACAGGGGGCGGCTACGAGCAGTACTTC; CDR3 protein: CASSEAWTGGGYEQYF